Each of the 32 T cell receptor beta chains below was sequenced from the same sample in a study of shared clonotypes between healthy human individuals. Measured with immunoSEQ multiplex PCR; TCRdb has only the in-frame clones, and not every one. The sample holds 1,400,000 or so clones, approximately 98.5% seen once. Specimen: naive CD4+ T cells sorted from blood. Subset defined: CD45RA+ positively selected. Receptors originate from a man between 25 and 39 years old in good health.

The chain has TRBV7-2 and TRBJ2-7; TRBD2 matches at 11 bases. Trimming cost V 5 bases and J 10 bases; bases outside gene matches: 4. The germline V gene encodes CDR1 SGHTA and CDR2 FQGNSA. This CDR3 contains 12 residues. The CDR3 loop is CASSPTSGIQYF. CDR3 nucleotides: TGTGCCAGCAGCCCGACTAGCGGGATACAGTACTTC.

The chain employs TRBV14 and TRBJ2-7, with 11 bases aligning to TRBD2. Trimming took 1 base from V and 6 from J; bases not matched to a gene: 5. Germline values: CDR1 SGHDN, CDR2 FVKESK. The CDR3 runs 15 residues. CDR3 sequence: CASSQVRLAGGEQYF. For the CDR3, the DNA is TGTGCCAGCAGCCAAGTTCGGCTAGCGGGAGGCGAGCAGTACTTC.

The chain uses TRBV2 and TRBJ2-6; the D gene is possibly TRBD1 (5 bases). The CDR3 covers 17 residues. The V gene lost 2 bases and the J gene lost 15 bases, with 26 bases spanning the gap. Germline loops: CDR1 SNHLY, CDR2 FYNNEI. The CDR3 DNA reads TGTGCCAGCAGTGAAATGACAAAACGGGTAGGGGATTGGGCCCTGACTTTC. Translation: CASSEMTKRVGDWALTF.

Here the CDR3 DNA reads TGTGCCAGCAGCCCCGCTGGGACGGCGTATGAGACCCAGTACTTC. It translates to CASSPAGTAYETQYF. This rearrangement joins TRBV11-2 to TRBJ2-5; D tentatively fits TRBD1 or TRBD2 (5 bases each). V was shortened by 5 bases and J by 5 bases, with 18 bases between the two germline ends. The CDR3 runs to 15 residues. CDR1 and CDR2 from the germline V gene are SGHAT and FQNNGV.

This chain links TRBV18 with TRBJ1-1; the D gene is possibly TRBD1 (5 bases). V was cut by 0 bases and J by 3 bases, with 11 bases left in between. This CDR3 has 15 amino acids. Germline loops: CDR1 KGHSH, CDR2 LQKENI. CDR3 sequence (DNA): TGTGCCAGCTCACCACCGGGACGAGGCGACACTGAAGCTTTCTTT. This gives the protein CASSPPGRGDTEAFF.

This chain joins TRBV19 and TRBJ1-5; 7 nucleotides line up with TRBD1. This CDR3 spans 15 amino acids. Trimming removed 6 bases from V and 3 bases from J; junction bases left unmatched: 8. The germline V gene has CDR1 LNHDA and CDR2 SQIVND (reference sequence). CDR3 coding DNA: TGTGCCAGTAGGACCTCGGGACAGTTCAATCAGCCCCAGCATTTT. Amino acids: CASRTSGQFNQPQHF.

This clone was detected once. The rearrangement links TRBV7-9 to TRBJ2-6; either TRBD1 or TRBD2 may supply D (5 bases each). The V gene lost 3 bases and the J gene lost 0 bases, with 18 bases spanning the gap. Germline lookup yields CDR1 SEHNR and CDR2 FQNEAQ (reference sequence). This CDR3 region has 19 residues. This CDR3 reads CASSFFLGRSSSGANVLTF. The CDR3 coding sequence is TGTGCCAGCAGCTTTTTTCTGGGACGGTCGTCCTCTGGGGCCAACGTCCTGACTTTC.

The chain uses TRBV11-2 and TRBJ1-2; 9 positions agree with TRBD1. Germline CDR1 reads SGHAT; CDR2 reads FQNNGV. Trimming removed 5 bases from V and 4 bases from J; junction bases left unmatched: 8. This CDR3 contains 15 residues. The CDR3 protein is CASSPGQGISYGYTF. For the CDR3, the DNA is TGTGCCAGCAGCCCGGGACAGGGAATTAGCTATGGCTACACCTTC.

The V gene is TRBV5-4, the J gene TRBJ2-3, with a tentative D call TRBD1 (6 bases). The germline V gene encodes CDR1 SGHNT and CDR2 YYREEE (reference sequence). This CDR3 is built from 13 residues. Trimming took off 3 bases at V and 4 bases at J, with 9 bases between the two ends. The CDR3 bases are TGTGCCAGCAGCTCCCCAGGGGCAGATACGCAGTATTTT. Its translation is CASSSPGADTQYF.

The V call is TRBV9, the J call TRBJ1-1, with TRBD1 matching over 7 bases. The germline gives CDR1 SGDLS, CDR2 YYNGEE. The CDR3 runs to 13 residues. The trim removed 1 base at V and 10 bases at J, leaving 7 bases unmatched. CDR3: CASSVSQGETAFF. CDR3 DNA: TGTGCCAGCAGCGTATCTCAGGGGGAGACAGCTTTCTTT.

V and J are TRBV5-6 and TRBJ2-7; D may be TRBD1 (6 bases). Per germline, CDR1 SGHDT and CDR2 YYEEEE. The CDR3 sequence is 14 residues long. V shed 4 bases and J shed 3 bases, with 14 bases lying between them. The CDR3: CASSRWGPDYEQYF. The CDR3 coding sequence is TGTGCCAGCAGCCGATGGGGGCCCGACTACGAGCAGTACTTC.

The J gene is TRBJ2-3, the V gene TRBV5-1; 9 positions match TRBD2. Germline V gives CDR1 SGHRS, CDR2 YFSETQ. The CDR3 has 17 residues. V shed 0 bases, J shed 2 bases, and the junction held 7 bases outside the gene matches. CDR3 in DNA: TGCGCCAGCAGCTTGGGGGCTAGCGGGGCCCCCACAGATACGCAGTATTTT. Protein sequence: CASSLGASGAPTDTQYF. Supplemented by reference TRBV5-1 and TRBJ2-3, the full variable domain reads KAGVTQTPRYLIKTRGQQVTLSCSPISGHRSVSWYQQTPGQGLQFLFEYFSETQRNKGNFPGRFSGRQFSNSRSEMNVSTLELGDSALYLCASSLGASGAPTDTQYFGPGTRLTVL.

The rearrangement joins TRBV20-1 to TRBJ2-1; no clear D gene. CDR1 is DFQATT and CDR2 is SNEGSKA in the germline V gene (reference sequence). With 6 bases removed from V and 9 bases from J, the gap between germline ends came to 12 bases. The CDR3 covers 11 residues. CDR3 in DNA: TGCAGTGCAGAGGTTGGCGGTGAGCAGTTCTTC. This translates into CSAEVGGEQFF.

This chain links TRBV11-2 with TRBJ2-1; D is possibly TRBD1 or TRBD2 (5 bases each). The germline gives CDR1 SGHAT, CDR2 FQNNGV. The CDR3 is 18 residues long. V gave up 7 bases and J gave up 4 bases, with 26 bases separating them. Here the CDR3 reads CASTLTVGLAQLYNEQFF. The CDR3 DNA reads as TGTGCCAGCACCTTGACCGTGGGGCTAGCTCAACTATACAATGAGCAGTTCTTC.

Regarding this clone: In the same sample, other DNA sequences code for this CDR3. The gene calls are TRBV28 and TRBJ1-5; the D is unclear. The ends were cut back, 6 bases at V and 9 bases at J, with 12 bases in the middle. The CDR3 is 12 amino acids. CDR1 is MDHEN, CDR2 SYDVKM, per germline. The CDR3 is CASSPPGRPQHF. The CDR3 DNA follows: TGTGCCAGCAGCCCCCCTGGGAGGCCCCAGCATTTT.

J is TRBJ1-2 and V is TRBV29-1; tentatively, D is TRBD1 (5 bases). Trimming took 7 bases from V and 2 from J, leaving 11 bases between them. The CDR3 loop spans 12 amino acids. The germline gives CDR1 SQVTM, CDR2 ANQGSEA. The CDR3 DNA reads as TGCAGCGCCAGTGACAGCAACTATGGCTACACCTTC. This translates into CSASDSNYGYTF.

The chain has TRBV18 and TRBJ1-3, with a weak D call TRBD1 (5 bases). The V end was cut by 6 bases, the J end by 16 bases, with 25 bases between. CDR1 is KGHSH and CDR2 is LQKENI in the germline V gene. The CDR3 contains 14 residues. This CDR3 reads CASSPTKTASIGYF. CDR3 coding DNA: TGTGCCAGCTCTCCGACGAAGACAGCGAGCATTGGGTATTTT.

The chain carries TRBV28 and TRBJ1-2; D is unclear. Germline loops: CDR1 MDHEN, CDR2 SYDVKM. The CDR3 loop spans 13 amino acids. V gave up 5 bases and J gave up 8 bases, with 15 bases separating them. CDR3 residues: CASSMTAPGGYTF. The CDR3 DNA reads as TGTGCCAGCAGTATGACCGCCCCGGGGGGCTACACCTTC.

Comments on this clone: The identical CDR3 is also encoded by other nucleotide sequences in the sample. This rearrangement joins TRBV5-1 to TRBJ1-1; D ambiguous. Germline values: CDR1 SGHRS, CDR2 YFSETQ. The length of the CDR3 is 14 residues. V lost 2 bases, J lost 1 base, and 9 bases lay in between. CDR3 sequence (DNA): TGCGCCAGCAGCTTCGGGCCGGCGAACACTGAAGCTTTCTTT. This encodes CASSFGPANTEAFF.

The chain carries TRBV5-1 and TRBJ2-5; D possibly matches TRBD1 or TRBD2 (5 bases each). Germline assignment: CDR1 SGHRS and CDR2 YFSETQ. This CDR3 spans 18 amino acids. Trimming left V 0 bases short and J 5 bases short, with 23 bases between. The CDR3 loop reads CASSLEPAGSDPAETQYF. The CDR3 bases are TGCGCCAGCAGCTTGGAACCGGCAGGGAGCGACCCCGCGGAGACCCAGTACTTC.

The chain has TRBV4-3 and TRBJ2-1; D possibly corresponds to TRBD2 (6 bases). Germline lookup yields CDR1 LGHNA and CDR2 YSLEER. Deletions cut 3 bases from V and 5 bases from J, with 14 bases between. There are 15 residues in the CDR3. The CDR3, as DNA: TGCGCCAGCAGCCACTTAGCGTCGGGGGACAATGAGCAGTTCTTC. Its translation: CASSHLASGDNEQFF.

The chain employs TRBV11-2 and TRBJ2-7, with D perhaps TRBD2 (5 bases). The CDR3 runs to 14 residues. CDR1 SGHAT and CDR2 FQNNGV come from the germline V gene. The V end was cut by 1 base, the J end by 4 bases, with 11 bases between. The CDR3 region is CASSLVTGWYEQYF. The CDR3 nucleotides are TGTGCCAGCAGCTTAGTTACGGGATGGTACGAGCAGTACTTC.

V usage is TRBV14 and J usage is TRBJ2-3; TRBD2 agrees at 9 bases. Trimming removed 2 bases from V and 2 bases from J; junction bases left unmatched: 14. This CDR3 spans 19 amino acids. Germline CDR1 and CDR2: SGHDN and FVKESK. The CDR3 reads CASSQPFSGLAINTDTQYF. The CDR3 region has the DNA TGTGCCAGCAGCCAACCCTTTTCGGGACTAGCTATTAACACAGATACGCAGTATTTT.

This sequence joins TRBV23-1 and TRBJ1-5; TRBD1 agrees at 8 bases. TRBV23-1 is identified as an open reading frame with a role that is uncertain. There are 16 residues in the CDR3. The ends lost 7 bases at V and 5 bases at J; junction bases unmatched: 13. The CDR3 sequence: CASTYPKDRAHQPQHF. The CDR3, as DNA: TGCGCCAGCACCTACCCGAAGGACAGGGCACATCAGCCCCAGCATTTT.

The chain recombines TRBV7-2 with TRBJ2-7, with TRBD2 as a possible D gene (6 bases). Germline V gene lookup returns CDR1 SGHTA and CDR2 FQGNSA. The length of the CDR3 is 14 residues. Trimming took off 8 bases at V and 4 bases at J, with 18 bases between the two ends. This chain's CDR3 is CASGRVAGPYEQYF. The CDR3 DNA sequence: TGTGCCAGCGGGCGAGTGGCGGGACCATACGAGCAGTACTTC.

CDR3 sequence (DNA): TGCGCCAGCAGTCGGGAACCGGACTACAATGAGCAGTTCTTC. Translation: CASSREPDYNEQFF. This rearrangement joins TRBV5-1 to TRBJ2-1; TRBD2 is a possible D gene (5 bases). Trimming removed 5 bases from V and 3 bases from J, with 12 bases in between. The germline CDR1 and CDR2 sequences are SGHRS and YFSETQ. The CDR3 length is 14 residues.

The CDR3 region is CASSLVGPDEQFF. The CDR3 nucleotides read TGTGCCAGCAGCTTAGTCGGGCCCGATGAGCAGTTCTTC. The chain has TRBV7-8 and TRBJ2-1; D remains ambiguous. Per germline, CDR1 SGHVS and CDR2 FQNEAQ. The CDR3 runs 13 residues. V was cut by 1 base and J by 8 bases, with 9 bases left in between.

CDR3 sequence (DNA): TGTGCCAGCAGCTTAGGAGGTATCCCCTTCGAGCAGTACTTC. As protein: CASSLGGIPFEQYF. The V call is TRBV7-2, the J call TRBJ2-7; D remains ambiguous. The V and J ends lost 1 base and 6 bases respectively, with 13 bases between them. The germline V gene encodes CDR1 SGHTA and CDR2 FQGNSA. The CDR3 is made up of 14 amino acids.

The chain is built from TRBV6-1 and TRBJ1-4; 8 positions match TRBD1. The V segment lost 4 bases and the J segment 3 bases; nucleotides outside the gene matches: 7. The germline V gene has CDR1 MNHNS and CDR2 SASEGT. The CDR3 has 16 amino acids. The CDR3 reads CASSVLRGLSNEKLFF. The CDR3 nucleotides read TGTGCCAGCAGTGTGCTCAGGGGGCTTTCTAATGAAAAACTGTTTTTT.

The gene calls are TRBV2 and TRBJ2-1, with no clear D. The CDR3 is 11 amino acids. CDR1 SNHLY and CDR2 FYNNEI come from the germline V gene. With 6 bases removed from V and 2 bases from J, the gap between germline ends came to 2 bases. The CDR3 is CASRPYNEQFF. In DNA form, the CDR3 reads TGTGCCAGCAGGCCCTACAATGAGCAGTTCTTC.

This clone was counted once. The rearrangement links TRBV5-1 to TRBJ1-2; unclear D gene. Germline values: CDR1 SGHRS, CDR2 YFSETQ. There are 14 residues in the CDR3. Trimming removed 0 bases at V and 6 bases at J, with 12 bases between. The CDR3 DNA reads as TGCGCCAGCAGCTTGGCCGCGGGCTTCGATGGCTACACCTTC. Protein sequence: CASSLAAGFDGYTF.

This chain joins TRBV11-1 and TRBJ1-1; D is ambiguous. The CDR3 sequence is 11 residues long. Germline CDR1 reads SGHAT; CDR2 reads FQDESV (reference sequence). The ends were cut back, 3 bases at V and 6 bases at J, with 5 bases in the middle. In nucleotides, the CDR3 is TGTGCCAGCAGCTTTGGGCCTGAAGCTTTCTTT. This gives the protein CASSFGPEAFF.